One and the same sample provided the 30 T cell receptor beta chains below, sequenced in a study of shared clonotypes between healthy human individuals. The data were produced by immunoSEQ multiplex PCR, yet TCRdb's version contains in-frame clones alone and is incomplete. Of a few million clones in the sample, approximately 93% were seen once. Sequences were obtained from naive CD4+ T cells from PBMCs. Sample subset: CD45RA+ positively selected. The source is a man in his late teens or twenties in good health. Some clones in this sample may be carry-over from other donors' samples.

The gene calls are TRBV10-3 and TRBJ2-4, with 9 bases fitting TRBD2. V shed 4 bases, J shed 3 bases, and the junction held 13 bases outside the gene matches. Germline assignment: CDR1 ENHRY and CDR2 SYGVKD. There are 18 residues in the CDR3. The CDR3 bases are TGTGCCATCAGTGGAGCGGGTGGTAGCGGGAGTGTCAAAAACATTCAGTACTTC. It specifies CAISGAGGSGSVKNIQYF.

The CDR3 region is CASSFPGGGRVDTQYF. In DNA, the CDR3 is TGTGCCAGCAGTTTTCCAGGCGGGGGGAGGGTAGATACGCAGTATTTT. The chain carries TRBV28 and TRBJ2-3; 8 bases match TRBD2. The trim removed 3 bases at V and 5 bases at J, leaving 10 bases unmatched. Per the germline V gene, CDR1 is MDHEN and CDR2 is SYDVKM. The CDR3 runs 16 residues.

This clone was seen just once. The chain links TRBV28 to TRBJ2-7, with 8 bases that match TRBD2. Germline lookup yields CDR1 MDHEN and CDR2 SYDVKM. J lost 0 bases, V lost 5 bases, and 6 bases had no gene match. This CDR3 spans 15 amino acids. The CDR3 reads CASSPAGASSYEQYF. The CDR3 DNA follows: TGTGCCAGCAGTCCAGCGGGAGCTTCCTCCTACGAGCAGTACTTC.

This chain connects TRBV7-9 to TRBJ2-6; TRBD1 matches at 9 bases. The CDR3 contains 18 residues. Germline CDR1 reads SEHNR; CDR2 reads FQNEAQ (reference sequence). J was trimmed by 2 bases and V by 5 bases; bases with no gene match: 10. Written as DNA, the CDR3 is TGTGCCAGCAGCCTACAACAGGGGGCGGCGGCTGGGGCCAACGTCCTGACTTTC. Its protein product is CASSLQQGAAAGANVLTF.

The J gene is TRBJ1-1, the V gene TRBV6-5, with D perhaps matching TRBD1 (5 bases). V shed 2 bases and J shed 2 bases, with 12 bases lying between them. CDR3 size: 15 residues. CDR1 MNHEY and CDR2 SVGAGI come from the germline V gene. The CDR3 DNA reads as TGTGCCAGCAGTTACGCCGGACACTCAAACACTGAAGCTTTCTTT. Translating it yields CASSYAGHSNTEAFF.

The rearrangement uses TRBV28 and TRBJ1-5; possible D gene TRBD1, 5 bases. The CDR3 has 16 amino acids. Germline V gives CDR1 MDHEN, CDR2 SYDVKM. V lost 5 bases and J lost 4, with 18 bases in between. CDR3 protein: CASSPHRGDGNQPQHF. CDR3 sequence (DNA): TGTGCCAGCAGTCCCCATCGGGGGGATGGGAATCAGCCCCAGCATTTT.

This clone appeared a few times. Other nucleotide sequences in the sample specify the same CDR3. The chain joins TRBV10-3 to TRBJ1-2; D gene ambiguous. The germline gives CDR1 ENHRY, CDR2 SYGVKD. The germline V and J ends were trimmed by 0 bases and 1 base, with 0 bases remaining between them. The CDR3 spans 12 residues. CDR3 residues: CAISESNYGYTF. The CDR3 nucleotides read TGTGCCATCAGTGAGTCTAACTATGGCTACACCTTC.

Concerning this clone itself: Other DNA sequences of this sample code for an identical CDR3. The gene calls are TRBV5-1 and TRBJ2-3; a weak D match, TRBD1 (5 bases). The CDR3 is 14 residues long. V dropped 2 bases and J dropped 1 base, with 8 bases sitting between them. The germline gives CDR1 SGHRS, CDR2 YFSETQ. CDR3 coding DNA: TGCGCCAGCAGCTTTGAAGGGGGCACAGATACGCAGTATTTT. It yields the protein CASSFEGGTDTQYF.

Details on this clone: This CDR3 is also generated by other DNA sequences in the sample. CDR3 sequence: CASRRGQPQHF. The CDR3 bases are TGTGCCAGCCGCCGCGGTCAGCCCCAGCATTTT. This chain links TRBV2 with TRBJ1-5; D is undetermined. The CDR3 spans 11 residues. Per the germline V gene, CDR1 is SNHLY and CDR2 is FYNNEI. V lost 8 bases to trimming and J lost 6 bases, with 8 bases between them.

J is TRBJ2-7 and V is TRBV18, with D possibly being TRBD2 (6 bases). V lost 3 bases and J 5 bases, leaving 17 bases between the germline ends. Germline V gene lookup returns CDR1 KGHSH and CDR2 LQKENI. The length of the CDR3 is 15 residues. CDR3 sequence: CASSPTGTGGNEQYF. DNA of the CDR3: TGTGCCAGCTCACCGACCGGGACTGGTGGCAACGAGCAGTACTTC.

The gene calls are TRBV10-3 and TRBJ2-3, with D possibly being TRBD1 or TRBD2 (5 bases each). The CDR3 consists of 16 residues. Trimming left V 2 bases short and J 4 bases short, with 16 bases between. The germline V gene encodes CDR1 ENHRY and CDR2 SYGVKD. In DNA, the CDR3 is TGTGCCATCAGTGAGAGGCTAGCTGGGGGTGCAGATACGCAGTATTTT. It yields the protein CAISERLAGGADTQYF.

This clone was counted between two and nine times. Here the CDR3 DNA reads TGTGCCAGCAGGGGACAGCCCTATGGCTACACCTTC. The encoded protein is CASRGQPYGYTF. The chain joins TRBV25-1 to TRBJ1-2; 7 nucleotides line up with TRBD1. The CDR3 has 12 residues. Germline V gene sequence: CDR1 MGHDK, CDR2 SYGVNS. The junction had 2 bases not matched to a gene; V was cut back by 6 bases and J by 4 bases.

Points on this clone: Other DNA sequences in this sample translate to the same CDR3. The J gene is TRBJ2-3, the V gene TRBV5-1; 8 nucleotides line up with TRBD1. This CDR3 contains 15 residues. Trimming at V came to 4 bases and at J to 1 base, leaving 5 bases not matched to a gene. The germline gives CDR1 SGHRS, CDR2 YFSETQ. This CDR3 is CASSGQGAGTDTQYF. The CDR3 DNA follows: TGCGCCAGCAGCGGGCAGGGGGCCGGCACAGATACGCAGTATTTT. The variable domain in full, completed from reference TRBV5-1 and TRBJ2-3, reads KAGVTQTPRYLIKTRGQQVTLSCSPISGHRSVSWYQQTPGQGLQFLFEYFSETQRNKGNFPGRFSGRQFSNSRSEMNVSTLELGDSALYLCASSGQGAGTDTQYFGPGTRLTVL.

The chain uses TRBV18 and TRBJ1-2; D remains ambiguous. CDR1 KGHSH and CDR2 LQKENI come from the germline V gene. V lost 3 bases to trimming and J lost 4 bases, with 12 bases between them. CDR3 length: 14 residues. CDR3 nucleotides: TGTGCCAGCTCACCGGGTCTGGGATTCTATGGCTACACCTTC. Translated, it gives CASSPGLGFYGYTF.

In regard to this clone: The same CDR3 also results from other DNA sequences found in this sample. This chain joins TRBV18 and TRBJ1-1, with D possibly being TRBD1 (6 bases). Germline V gives CDR1 KGHSH, CDR2 LQKENI. The V end was cut by 1 base, the J end by 0 bases, with 9 bases between. The length of the CDR3 is 15 residues. Here the CDR3 DNA reads TGTGCCAGCTCACCACAGGGGGGTTTGAACACTGAAGCTTTCTTT. It is translated as CASSPQGGLNTEAFF.

V and J are TRBV5-4 and TRBJ2-3; D unresolved. In germline, CDR1 is SGHNT, CDR2 YYREEE (reference sequence). The CDR3 totals 16 residues. Trimming left V 0 bases short and J 2 bases short, with 13 bases between. The chain's CDR3 is CASSLVPGSPTDTQYF. The CDR3 DNA follows: TGTGCCAGCAGCTTGGTTCCGGGTTCACCCACAGATACGCAGTATTTT.

The chain uses TRBV28 and TRBJ2-3; 13 nucleotides align to TRBD2. V shed 6 bases and J 4 bases; nucleotides not matched to a gene: 4. The CDR3 consists of 15 residues. Germline V CDR1 and CDR2: MDHEN, SYDVKM. This CDR3 is CASSTSGRAPDTQYF. The CDR3, as DNA: TGTGCCAGCAGCACTAGCGGGAGGGCCCCAGATACGCAGTATTTT.

The V and J genes are TRBV6-6 and TRBJ2-3; D not resolved. The CDR3 contains 13 residues. The ends were cut back, 6 bases at V and 3 bases at J, with 10 bases in the middle. Germline values: CDR1 MNHNY, CDR2 SVGAGI (reference sequence). CDR3 sequence reads: CASSSILTDTQYF. Here the CDR3 DNA reads TGTGCCAGCAGCTCGATCTTAACAGATACGCAGTATTTT.

This chain joins TRBV18 and TRBJ2-1, with D hard to call. CDR1 is KGHSH and CDR2 is LQKENI in the germline V gene. Trimming removed 5 bases from V and 0 bases from J, with 14 bases in between. CDR3 length: 16 residues. In DNA, the CDR3 is TGTGCCAGCTCATCTACACGGACGAGCTCCTACAATGAGCAGTTCTTC. It specifies CASSSTRTSSYNEQFF.

This chain links TRBV25-1 with TRBJ2-7, with TRBD1 matching 9 bases. There are 15 residues in the CDR3. J was trimmed by 5 bases and V by 0 bases; bases with no gene match: 5. The germline V gene encodes CDR1 MGHDK and CDR2 SYGVNS. Written as DNA, the CDR3 is TGTGCCAGCAGTGAATATAAAGGACAGGGGAACGAGCAGTACTTC. Translating it yields CASSEYKGQGNEQYF.

This clone was recorded once. The CDR3 region has the DNA TGTGCCAGCAGTTCACCCCCCGGGACAGGGACGTCCGAGCAGTACTTC. Translated, it gives CASSSPPGTGTSEQYF. The gene calls are TRBV28 and TRBJ2-7; 9 bases are a match to TRBD1. The germline gives CDR1 MDHEN, CDR2 SYDVKM. CDR3 size: 16 residues. V lost 4 bases to trimming and J lost 6 bases; unmatched junction nucleotides: 13.

V and J are TRBV2 and TRBJ1-2; the match to TRBD1 covers 9 bases. CDR1 and CDR2 from the germline V gene are SNHLY and FYNNEI. The CDR3 sequence is 13 residues long. Trimming cost V 5 bases and J 7 bases; bases outside gene matches: 5. CDR3: CASSQYRGPGYTF. In DNA, the CDR3 is TGTGCCAGCAGTCAATACAGGGGGCCTGGCTACACCTTC.

Comment on this clone: Other DNA sequences of this sample code for an identical CDR3. The gene calls are TRBV29-1 and TRBJ2-7; D gene ambiguous. Per germline, CDR1 SQVTM and CDR2 ANQGSEA. V was cut by 6 bases and J by 5 bases, with 8 bases left in between. The CDR3 consists of 10 residues. CDR3 amino acids: CSVGVNEQYF. CDR3 nucleotide sequence: TGCAGCGTCGGAGTCAACGAGCAGTACTTC.

V and J are TRBV28 and TRBJ2-7; 7 bases are shared with TRBD1. This CDR3 comprises 16 residues. Germline assignment: CDR1 MDHEN and CDR2 SYDVKM. The J segment lost 0 bases and the V segment lost 8 bases, leaving 13 bases of the junction unmatched. CDR3 in amino acids: CASLTGSASSSYEQYF. CDR3 DNA: TGTGCCAGCCTGACAGGGAGCGCCTCCAGCTCCTACGAGCAGTACTTC. Variable domain in full (rest from reference TRBV28 and TRBJ2-7): DVKVTQSSRYLVKRTGEKVFLECVQDMDHENMFWYRQDPGLGLRLIYFSYDVKMKEKGDIPEGYSVSREKKERFSLILESASTNQTSMYLCASLTGSASSSYEQYFGPGTRLTVT.

The V call is TRBV7-9, the J call TRBJ2-5, with TRBD2 identical over 7 bases. Trimming took 8 bases from V and 2 from J; bases not matched to a gene: 5. CDR1 is SEHNR, CDR2 FQNEAQ, per germline (reference sequence). The CDR3 runs to 13 residues. CDR3 region: CASLGRAQETQYF. The CDR3 coding sequence is TGTGCCAGCTTAGGGAGGGCGCAAGAGACCCAGTACTTC. The full variable domain, with the rest looked up from reference TRBV7-9 and TRBJ2-5, is DTGVSQNPRHKITKRGQNVTFRCDPISEHNRLYWYRQTLGQGPEFLTYFQNEAQLEKSRLLSDRFSAERPKGSFSTLEIQRTEQGDSAMYLCASLGRAQETQYFGPGTRLLVL.

The chain uses TRBV7-9 and TRBJ1-6; D unclear. Trimming removed 0 bases from V and 10 bases from J, with 13 bases in between. The germline V gene has CDR1 SEHNR and CDR2 FQNEAQ (reference sequence). The CDR3 is 15 amino acids. The CDR3 coding sequence is TGTGCCAGCAGCTTAGCAGGGCCTGGTCGGTCACCCCTCCACTTT. It yields the protein CASSLAGPGRSPLHF.

This sequence joins TRBV5-1 and TRBJ1-1, with 9 bases fitting TRBD1. The CDR3 runs 15 residues. The trim removed 8 bases at V and 10 bases at J, leaving 18 bases unmatched. Per the germline V gene, CDR1 is SGHRS and CDR2 is YFSETQ. Here the CDR3 DNA reads TGCGCCAGTAGCCATAATCCTCGGGACAGGGAGGGAGCTTTCTTT. Its translation: CASSHNPRDREGAFF.

J is TRBJ2-5 and V is TRBV28; tentative D call: TRBD1 (5 bases). Germline values: CDR1 MDHEN, CDR2 SYDVKM. This CDR3 is 14 amino acids long. Trimming shortened V by 7 bases and J by 2 bases, and 14 bases separated the two germline ends. This CDR3 is CASTPTGGQETQYF. The CDR3 coding sequence is TGTGCCAGCACCCCCACAGGCGGACAAGAGACCCAGTACTTC.

The gene calls are TRBV5-1 and TRBJ2-4, with 8 positions matching TRBD2. Germline trimming cut 6 bases from V and 8 bases from J; bases unmatched to any gene: 13. The CDR3 runs 15 residues. Per germline, CDR1 SGHRS and CDR2 YFSETQ. The DNA of the CDR3 is TGCGCCAGCAAGGAGATTGCGGGAGGTAGGGACATTCAGTACTTC. Translating it yields CASKEIAGGRDIQYF.

V and J are TRBV5-6 and TRBJ2-3; 9 bases are a match to TRBD1. The CDR3 is made up of 14 amino acids. Germline loops: CDR1 SGHDT, CDR2 YYEEEE. J was trimmed by 5 bases and V by 2 bases; bases with no gene match: 3. The CDR3, as DNA: TGTGCCAGCAGCTTTCCGGGACAGGGAGATACGCAGTATTTT. This gives the protein CASSFPGQGDTQYF.